These 18 T cell receptor beta chains were sequenced from one sample in a study of blood T cell repertoires in COVID-19. Generated by immunoSEQ multiplex PCR, the TCRdb table keeps only in-frame clones and is missing some. The sample has roughly 360,000 clones, over 65% seen once. The specimen sequenced was peripheral blood. These receptors originate from a human donor with acute or convalescent COVID-19. The donor label of this sample is uncertain.

This chain connects TRBV29-1 to TRBJ1-4, with D perhaps matching TRBD1 (6 bases). CDR3 length equals 13 residues. The ends were cut back, 7 bases at V and 5 bases at J, with 14 bases in the middle. Germline V CDR1 and CDR2: SQVTM, ANQGSEA. CDR3 sequence (DNA): TGCAGCGCCATGGACAGTTGGAATGAAAAACTGTTTTTT. Translating gives CSAMDSWNEKLFF. The full variable domain, its missing parts supplied by reference TRBV29-1 and TRBJ1-4, is SAVISQKPSRDICQRGTSLTIQCQVDSQVTMMFWYRQQPGQSLTLIATANQGSEATYESGFVIDKFPISRPNLTFSTLTVSNMSPEDSSIYLCSAMDSWNEKLFFGSGTQLSVL.

The V call is TRBV28, the J call TRBJ1-2; D is undetermined. Per germline, CDR1 MDHEN and CDR2 SYDVKM. V lost 5 bases and J 8 bases, leaving 24 bases between the germline ends. CDR3 length: 16 residues. The DNA of the CDR3 is TGTGCCAGCAGTGGCTCCGGGCTGACTACCCTTGGAGGCTACACCTTC. Translated, it gives CASSGSGLTTLGGYTF.

V is TRBV28 and J is TRBJ1-2; D ambiguous. Germline CDR1 and CDR2: MDHEN and SYDVKM. This CDR3 is 14 amino acids long. Trimming left V 2 bases short and J 4 bases short, with 11 bases between. CDR3 nucleotides: TGTGCCAGCAGTTTACCCCGGGAAGTCTATGGCTACACCTTC. Translating it yields CASSLPREVYGYTF.

The chain links TRBV5-1 to TRBJ2-7, with D possibly TRBD1 on 6 matching bases. CDR1 is SGHRS, CDR2 YFSETQ, per germline. CDR3 length equals 15 residues. V lost 0 bases to trimming and J lost 0 bases, with 10 bases between them. Here the CDR3 DNA reads TGCGCCAGCAGCTTGGGGGGGCTAAACTCCTACGAGCAGTACTTC. Translated: CASSLGGLNSYEQYF.

Many counts were recorded for this clone. This chain connects TRBV15 to TRBJ2-2, with TRBD1 matching over 11 bases. CDR1 is LNHNV, CDR2 YYDKDF, per germline (reference sequence). Trimming removed 2 bases from V and 6 bases from J; junction bases left unmatched: 5. CDR3 length equals 16 residues. CDR3 in amino acids: CATSRPGQGAAGELFF. The DNA for the CDR3 is TGTGCCACCAGCAGACCTGGACAGGGGGCCGCCGGGGAGCTGTTTTTT.

CDR3 amino acids: CASSLDPLATGELFF. CDR3 sequence (DNA): TGTGCCAGCAGCTTAGACCCCCTAGCGACCGGGGAGCTGTTTTTT. The chain recombines TRBV7-2 with TRBJ2-2; possible D gene TRBD2, 6 bases. The germline gives CDR1 SGHTA, CDR2 FQGNSA. V lost 1 base and J lost 5, with 11 bases in between. The CDR3 runs 15 residues. Based on the CDR3 plus reference TRBV7-2 and TRBJ2-2, the full variable domain is GAGVSQSPSNKVTEKGKDVELRCDPISGHTALYWYRQSLGQGLEFLIYFQGNSAPDKSGLPSDRFSAERTGGSVSTLTIQRTQQEDSAVYLCASSLDPLATGELFFGEGSRLTVL.

The chain couples TRBV21-1 to TRBJ2-2; the table gives TRBD2 as D, unverified against the DNA. TRBV21-1 is given as a pseudogene. This CDR3 is built from 16 residues. CDR3 DNA: TGTGCCAGCAGCCGTGGCGGGAGTTCAGACACCGGGGAGCTGTTTTTT. Translating gives CASSRGGSSDTGELFF.

This sequence joins TRBV27 and TRBJ2-1; D is uncertain. Trimming removed 3 bases from V and 9 bases from J, with 6 bases in between. This CDR3 is 11 amino acids long. The germline CDR1 and CDR2 sequences are MNHEY and SMNVEV (reference sequence). In DNA, the CDR3 is TGTGCCAGCAGTTTCGGCGGTGAGCAGTTCTTC. It is translated as CASSFGGEQFF.

The chain recombines TRBV19 with TRBJ1-4, with D perhaps TRBD1 (5 bases). Germline V gene sequence: CDR1 LNHDA, CDR2 SQIVND (reference sequence). The CDR3 is made up of 13 amino acids. Between the trimmed V and J ends, which lost 7 bases and 5 bases, there was a span of 11 bases. As DNA, the CDR3 is TGTGCCAGTACGGACACGGCAAATGAAAAACTGTTTTTT. Translating it yields CASTDTANEKLFF.

V and J are TRBV5-6 and TRBJ1-3; no reliable D call. Trimming removed 1 base from V and 0 bases from J, with 8 bases in between. CDR1 and CDR2 (germline): SGHDT, YYEEEE. CDR3 size: 15 residues. The CDR3: CASSLKASSGNTIYF. As DNA, the CDR3 is TGTGCCAGCAGCTTGAAGGCTAGCTCTGGAAACACCATATATTTT.

The V call is TRBV19, the J call TRBJ1-2, with D perhaps matching TRBD1 (5 bases). CDR3 length: 15 residues. Germline values: CDR1 LNHDA, CDR2 SQIVND (reference sequence). V dropped 1 base and J dropped 2 bases, with 11 bases sitting between them. As DNA, the CDR3 is TGTGCCAGTAGTATAGGATCAGGGAACAACTATGGCTACACCTTC. Amino acids: CASSIGSGNNYGYTF.

This clone came up many times. The V gene is TRBV16, the J gene TRBJ1-6; 8 nucleotides align to TRBD1. Trimming took 4 bases from V and 6 from J; bases not matched to a gene: 5. Per the germline V gene, CDR1 is KGHSY and CDR2 is FQNENV. The CDR3 loop spans 15 amino acids. The CDR3 DNA follows: TGTGCCAGCAGCCTACAGGGGGAGGGTAATTCACCCCTCCACTTT. Its protein product is CASSLQGEGNSPLHF.

The chain joins TRBV10-2 to TRBJ2-7, with TRBD2 matching over 10 bases. The germline V gene encodes CDR1 WSHSY and CDR2 SAAADI. This CDR3 has 15 amino acids. The V segment lost 3 bases and the J segment 3 bases; nucleotides outside the gene matches: 5. The CDR3 DNA reads TGCGCCAGCAGTGATGGGCTAGCGGGAGTCTACGAGCAGTACTTC. Translation gives CASSDGLAGVYEQYF.

This chain links TRBV6-2 or TRBV6-3 with TRBJ2-2, with D possibly TRBD1 on 5 matching bases. V was trimmed by 5 bases and J by 5 bases, leaving 15 bases between them. Germline assignment: CDR1 MNHEY and CDR2 SVGEGT. The CDR3 contains 15 residues. This chain's CDR3 is CASSIVRVGTGELFF. The CDR3 nucleotides read TGTGCCAGCAGTATAGTCAGGGTGGGAACCGGGGAGCTGTTTTTT.

This chain uses TRBV11-2 with TRBJ1-1; TRBD1 is a possible D gene (6 bases). This CDR3 is 15 amino acids long. V was shortened by 5 bases and J by 3 bases, with 16 bases between the two germline ends. From germline, CDR1 is SGHAT and CDR2 FQNNGV. The CDR3 nucleotides are TGTGCCAGCAGCACCAAACAGGGCTCTTACACTGAAGCTTTCTTT. Amino acids: CASSTKQGSYTEAFF.

This chain uses TRBV11-1 with TRBJ2-7, with 8 positions matching TRBD2. This CDR3 is 14 amino acids long. Germline assignment: CDR1 SGHAT and CDR2 FQDESV (reference sequence). V was clipped by 2 bases and J by 5 bases; unmatched bases: 5. The CDR3 loop reads CASSLSSGGHEQYF. For the CDR3, the DNA is TGTGCCAGCAGCTTATCGAGCGGGGGCCACGAGCAGTACTTC.

The chain joins TRBV29-1 to TRBJ2-7, with D perhaps matching TRBD2 (6 bases). This CDR3 spans 13 amino acids. V lost 1 base to trimming and J lost 6 bases, with 13 bases between them. CDR1 and CDR2 from the germline V gene are SQVTM and ANQGSEA. The CDR3 loop is CSVEGTGVGEQYF. The CDR3 DNA is TGCAGCGTTGAAGGTACGGGAGTCGGCGAGCAGTACTTC.

The V gene is TRBV5-1, the J gene TRBJ1-3; D is ambiguous. The V end was cut by 3 bases, the J end by 4 bases, with 8 bases between. Germline CDR1 SGHRS, CDR2 YFSETQ. This CDR3 spans 13 amino acids. The CDR3 loop reads CASSWETGNTIYF. DNA for the CDR3: TGCGCCAGCAGCTGGGAGACAGGAAACACCATATATTTT.